This T cell receptor beta chain was captured by sequencing in a study of T cell changes during pregnancy in multiple sclerosis. The repertoire was sequenced with immunoSEQ multiplex PCR; TCRdb's copy has only in-frame clones and lacks some. The sample lists 30,000 to 40,000 clones, around nine tenths seen once, with around 7.2% in the top ten. The ends were cut back, 0 bases at V and 4 bases at J, with 9 bases in the middle. Germline lookup yields CDR1 SGHAT and CDR2 FQNNGV. CDR3 size: 14 residues. The table lists this clone with a count of one. V is TRBV11-2 and J is TRBJ1-1; a possible D gene is TRBD1 (5 bases). This receptor was identified in a female donor with multiple sclerosis, enrolled in a pregnancy study. Specimen: CD8+ T cells from peripheral blood mononuclear cells, collected in the third trimester of pregnancy. The CDR3 DNA reads as TGTGCCAGCAGCTTAGATATAGGGGCCACTGAAGCTTTCTTT. It yields the protein CASSLDIGATEAFF.